This T cell receptor (beta chain) is drawn from a study of tumor and adjacent non-tumor tissue in lung cancer. Three rounds of nested PCR, following a modified ARM-PCR protocol, produced the TCRbeta library. TCRdb reprocessed the multiplex PCR reads with MiXCR, giving one entry per CDR3 protein. The sample lists tens of thousands of distinct CDR3 sequences; under 70% were seen once. The CDR3 runs 15 residues. The V gene's germline CDR1 is GTSNPN and CDR2 SVGIG (reference sequence). Points from the study as a whole: Normal lung showed higher cumulative top 100 clone frequency than tumor.

The template was RNA from unsorted bulk tissue. In the case of this clonotype: Its matching antigen is unknown. At one of its ends the junction is not consistent with the germline gene, which may arise from a read error.

The chain couples TRBV30 to TRBJ2-1, with D possibly being TRBD2 (5 bases). The source material was lung tumor tissue. This TCR was sampled from a woman aged 70-85 years with non-small cell lung cancer. This chain's CDR3 is CVWSVALVGVDEQFF. The CDR3 DNA reads TGTGTCTGGAGTGTAGCGCTAGTGGGAGTCGATGAGCAGTTCTTC. Variable domain in full (rest from reference TRBV30 and TRBJ2-1): SQTIHQWPATLVQPVGSPLSLECTVEGTSNPNLYWYRQAAGRGLQLLFYSVGIGQISSEVPQNLSASRPQDRQFILSSKKLLLSDSGFYLCVWSVALVGVDEQFFGPGTRLTVL.